Following are 22 T cell receptor beta chains from one sample sequenced in a study of metastatic and nonmetastatic thyroid tumors (dated by TCRdb to between 2020 and 2021). None of the patients had been given any treatment before thyroid surgery. The method was PCR. Data came from an Illumina HiSeq 4000. TCRdb reanalyzed the raw reads on its own, using fastp at Q25 for trimming and MiXCR for clone calling, and kept in-frame beta chains. The sample table records about 10,000 clones; around 12% of these occur just once. The ten largest clones represent approximately 12% of the sample. Input material: blood. The receptors here all came from a female donor with papillary thyroid cancer or a benign thyroid nodule (not recorded which). Some clones in this sample may be carry-over from other donors' samples.

This clone was recorded many times. CDR3 residues: CASSPVGNEKLFF. DNA of the CDR3: TGTGCCAGCAGCCCCGTGGGGAATGAAAAACTGTTTTTT. The rearrangement links TRBV6-1 to TRBJ1-4; D remains ambiguous. V was shortened by 6 bases and J by 5 bases, with 10 bases between the two germline ends. In germline, CDR1 is MNHNS, CDR2 SASEGT. This CDR3 region has 13 residues.

This clone was detected ten times or more. This rearrangement joins TRBV7-2 to TRBJ2-3; 7 nucleotides match TRBD2. Looked up from germline, CDR1 is SGHTA and CDR2 is FQGNSA. This CDR3 region has 17 residues. The V segment lost 5 bases and the J segment 2 bases; nucleotides outside the gene matches: 13. The CDR3 region is CASSPQRGAGTTDTQYF. Written as DNA, the CDR3 is TGTGCCAGCAGCCCCCAAAGGGGAGCGGGAACCACAGATACGCAGTATTTT.

The genes are TRBV18 and TRBJ2-7; the D gene is possibly TRBD2 (5 bases). This CDR3 is built from 14 residues. V lost 8 bases to trimming and J lost 2 bases, with 16 bases between them. Germline CDR1 is KGHSH and CDR2 is LQKENI. The DNA of the CDR3 is TGTGCCAGCGTGCCGGCGGGCAGGCCCTACGAGCAGTACTTC. Translation: CASVPAGRPYEQYF.

By share, this clone counts as medium-sized. The chain couples TRBV3-1 to TRBJ2-7; no reliable D call. The germline gives CDR1 LGHDT, CDR2 YNNKEL (reference sequence). This CDR3 contains 15 residues. V shed 4 bases and J shed 2 bases, with 15 bases lying between them. In DNA, the CDR3 is TGTGCCAGCAGCCCGTCCATTATACCAACCTACGAGCAGTACTTC. The encoded protein is CASSPSIIPTYEQYF.

This clone is medium-sized. The J gene is TRBJ1-2, the V gene TRBV25-1; 8 bases line up with TRBD1. The CDR3 covers 13 residues. V shed 1 base, J shed 7 bases, and the junction held 2 bases outside the gene matches. Germline CDR1 and CDR2: MGHDK and SYGVNS. The CDR3: CASSEFRGLGYTF. In nucleotides, the CDR3 is TGTGCCAGCAGTGAATTCAGGGGGCTTGGCTACACCTTC.

This clone was seen many times. The chain recombines TRBV4-1 with TRBJ1-2; TRBD1 matches at 10 bases. Germline V gene lookup returns CDR1 MGHRA and CDR2 YSYEKL. Unmatched junction bases numbered 10, after V lost 4 bases and J lost 2 bases. CDR3 length: 17 residues. Here the CDR3 DNA reads TGCGCCAGCAGCCCTGAACTCTTGGACAGGGGGAACTATGGCTACACCTTC. Encoded protein: CASSPELLDRGNYGYTF.

At least ten counts were recorded for this clone. The chain carries TRBV3-1 and TRBJ2-3; D not resolved. Germline V gives CDR1 LGHDT, CDR2 YNNKEL (reference sequence). The CDR3 runs to 18 residues. V lost 1 base, J lost 1 base, and 18 bases lay in between. The CDR3 DNA reads TGTGCCAGCAGCCAAGGACCTTATGGGGATTGGGGCACAGATACGCAGTATTTT. Amino acid sequence: CASSQGPYGDWGTDTQYF.

This clone was detected many times. At the DNA level, this CDR3 is encoded by other sequences in the same sample as well. The CDR3: CASGQPVGLAGGTDTQYF. CDR3 DNA sequence: TGTGCCAGCGGACAGCCTGTTGGACTAGCGGGAGGAACGGATACGCAGTATTTT. The chain is built from TRBV5-6 and TRBJ2-3; 14 bases map to TRBD2. V lost 7 bases, J lost 6 bases, and 16 bases stayed unmatched. This CDR3 is built from 18 residues. Germline V CDR1 and CDR2: SGHDT, YYEEEE.

This rearrangement joins TRBV11-3 to TRBJ2-7; no firm D call. Germline values: CDR1 SGHNT, CDR2 YENEEA. The ends were cut back, 7 bases at V and 2 bases at J, with 18 bases in the middle. The CDR3 has 15 residues. As DNA, the CDR3 is TGTGCCAGCACATTATCCGGACGGGCCCCCTACGAGCAGTACTTC. Residues: CASTLSGRAPYEQYF.

This clone showed up many times. The chain has TRBV3-1 and TRBJ2-5; weak D call: TRBD2 (5 bases). V was clipped by 3 bases and J by 5 bases, with 13 bases between them. The CDR3 is 14 amino acids. The germline gives CDR1 LGHDT, CDR2 YNNKEL (reference sequence). The CDR3 is CASSQLSGGETQYF. The CDR3 coding sequence is TGTGCCAGCAGCCAGCTCAGCGGCGGTGAGACCCAGTACTTC.

The chain links TRBV20-1 to TRBJ2-1; 13 bases fit TRBD2. CDR3 length equals 16 residues. The V gene's germline CDR1 is DFQATT and CDR2 SNEGSKA (reference sequence). Trimming cost V 6 bases and J 4 bases; bases outside gene matches: 9. The CDR3 here is CSAQTSGRSTYNEQFF. The CDR3 DNA reads TGCAGTGCCCAGACTAGCGGGAGGTCTACTTACAATGAGCAGTTCTTC.

Worth noting for this clone: The CDR3 ends on some other residue instead of the conserved phenylalanine or tryptophan, so this is likely a read error. The CDR3 reads CASSAGLAGIDYGYTL. Written as DNA, the CDR3 is TGTGCCAGCAGCGCTGGGTTGGCAGGGATCGACTATGGCTACACCTTA. This chain joins TRBV9 and TRBJ1-2, with TRBD1 as a possible D gene (5 bases). With 3 bases removed from V and 3 bases from J, the gap between germline ends came to 18 bases. The CDR3 sequence is 16 residues long. Germline V gene sequence: CDR1 SGDLS, CDR2 YYNGEE.

This clone came up many times. CDR3 sequence: CASSFNPLEGTQYF. CDR3 in DNA: TGTGCCAGCAGTTTTAACCCGCTCGAGGGGACCCAGTACTTC. The gene calls are TRBV12-3 or TRBV12-4 and TRBJ2-5; TRBD2 might be the D (5 bases). V was shortened by 3 bases and J by 7 bases, with 15 bases between the two germline ends. CDR3 length equals 14 residues.

The sample holds many counts of this clone. The gene calls are TRBV2 and TRBJ1-4, with TRBD1 matching 9 bases. CDR1 is SNHLY and CDR2 is FYNNEI in the germline V gene. Trimming removed 6 bases from V and 6 bases from J; junction bases left unmatched: 14. The CDR3 sequence is 17 residues long. The DNA for the CDR3 is TGTGCCAGCAGATCCGGGACAGGGACGATCTACGATGAAAAACTGTTTTTT. Its protein product is CASRSGTGTIYDEKLFF. The whole variable domain, remainder taken from reference TRBV2 and TRBJ1-4, is EPEVTQTPSHQVTQMGQEVILRCVPISNHLYFYWYRQILGQKVEFLVSFYNNEISEKSEIFDDQFSVERPDGSNFTLKIRSTKLEDSAMYFCASRSGTGTIYDEKLFFGSGTQLSVL.

Ten or more counts support this clone. This rearrangement joins TRBV13 to TRBJ1-5; tentative D call: TRBD1 (5 bases). Trimming cost V 2 bases and J 12 bases, with 11 bases left between them. CDR3 size: 12 residues. The germline gives CDR1 PRHDT, CDR2 FYEKMQ (reference sequence). The DNA of the CDR3 is TGTGCCAGCAGCTTAATGGGGGAGAACCAGCATTTT. The encoded protein is CASSLMGENQHF.

This clone is judged medium-sized. CDR3 bases: TGTGCCAGCAGTTTATCGCGACTAGCGGGGGGGCCGGGCACCGGGGAGCTGTTTTTT. Translation gives CASSLSRLAGGPGTGELFF. The V call is TRBV27, the J call TRBJ2-2, with 14 nucleotides matching TRBD2. The CDR3 sequence is 19 residues long. Germline trimming cut 0 bases from V and 4 bases from J; bases unmatched to any gene: 7. In germline, CDR1 is MNHEY, CDR2 SMNVEV (reference sequence).

In this sample, this clone turned up many times. The V and J genes are TRBV19 and TRBJ2-1; 12 bases are shared with TRBD2. The CDR3 totals 13 residues. Trimming removed 3 bases from V and 9 bases from J; junction bases left unmatched: 0. CDR1 and CDR2 (germline): LNHDA, SQIVND (reference sequence). CDR3 coding DNA: TGTGCCAGTAGTATGGGACTAGCGGGTGAGCAGTTCTTC. Its protein is CASSMGLAGEQFF. Together with reference TRBV19 and TRBJ2-1, the CDR3 gives the full variable domain: DGGITQSPKYLFRKEGQNVTLSCEQNLNHDAMYWYRQDPGQGLRLIYYSQIVNDFQKGDIAEGYSVSREKKESFPLTVTSAQKNPTAFYLCASSMGLAGEQFFGPGTRLTVL.

The V and J genes are TRBV7-2 and TRBJ1-1; the match to TRBD1 covers 7 bases. Germline loops: CDR1 SGHTA, CDR2 FQGNSA. V was pared by 3 bases and J by 2 bases, with 6 bases of the junction left unmatched. This CDR3 is built from 15 residues. DNA for the CDR3: TGTGCCAGCAGCTTCCGGGACAGACTAAACACTGAAGCTTTCTTT. Protein: CASSFRDRLNTEAFF.

This clone was recorded at least ten times. The chain employs TRBV10-3 and TRBJ2-3; 13 bases align to TRBD2. J lost 3 bases, V lost 3 bases, and 6 bases had no gene match. Germline CDR1 ENHRY, CDR2 SYGVKD. CDR3 length equals 17 residues. In DNA, the CDR3 is TGTGCCATCAGTGAACCGGGACTAGCGGGAAAAACAGATACGCAGTATTTT. This gives the protein CAISEPGLAGKTDTQYF.

This chain links TRBV7-2 with TRBJ1-2; D is uncertain. Trimming shortened V by 5 bases and J by 0 bases, and 10 bases separated the two germline ends. The V gene's germline CDR1 is SGHTA and CDR2 FQGNSA. The CDR3 spans 14 residues. CDR3 nucleotide sequence: TGTGCCAGCAGCGCAGCGAGAGCTAACTATGGCTACACCTTC. Translated: CASSAARANYGYTF.

Only a few counts were recorded for this clone. The chain has TRBV6-1 and TRBJ2-2; TRBD1 matches at 11 bases. The germline gives CDR1 MNHNS, CDR2 SASEGT. J gave up 6 bases and V 4 bases, and 4 bases lay outside the gene matches. This CDR3 has 15 amino acids. CDR3: CASSASGQGAGELFF. The CDR3 DNA sequence: TGTGCCAGCAGTGCCTCGGGACAGGGGGCCGGGGAGCTGTTTTTT.

This clone showed up many times. The rearrangement joins TRBV19 to TRBJ2-1, with D tentatively TRBD1 (5 bases). Germline loops: CDR1 LNHDA, CDR2 SQIVND (reference sequence). Trimming took 5 bases from V and 10 from J, leaving 21 bases between them. The CDR3 length is 15 residues. CDR3 bases: TGTGCCAGTAGTCATCAGGGCAATTCGGTGTGGGAGCAGTTCTTC. Translating it yields CASSHQGNSVWEQFF.